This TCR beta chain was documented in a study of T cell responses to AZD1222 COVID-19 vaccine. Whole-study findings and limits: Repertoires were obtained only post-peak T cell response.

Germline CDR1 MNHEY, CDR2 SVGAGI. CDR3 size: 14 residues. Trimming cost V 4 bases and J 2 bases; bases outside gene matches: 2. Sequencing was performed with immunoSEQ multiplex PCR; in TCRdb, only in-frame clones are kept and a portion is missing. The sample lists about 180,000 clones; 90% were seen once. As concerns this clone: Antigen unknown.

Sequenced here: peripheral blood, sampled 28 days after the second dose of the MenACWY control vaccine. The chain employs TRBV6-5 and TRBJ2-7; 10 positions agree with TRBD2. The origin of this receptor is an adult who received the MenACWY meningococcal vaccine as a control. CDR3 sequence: CASSSLAGPYEQYF. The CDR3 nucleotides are TGTGCCAGCAGTTCACTAGCGGGACCCTACGAGCAGTACTTC.